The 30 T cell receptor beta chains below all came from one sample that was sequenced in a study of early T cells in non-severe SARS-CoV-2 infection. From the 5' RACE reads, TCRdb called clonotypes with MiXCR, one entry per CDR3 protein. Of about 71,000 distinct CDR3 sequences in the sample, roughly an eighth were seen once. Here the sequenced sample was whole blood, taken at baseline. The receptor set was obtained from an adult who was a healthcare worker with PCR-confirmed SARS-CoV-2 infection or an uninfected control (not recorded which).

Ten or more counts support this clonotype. DNA for the CDR3: TGCAGCTCAGGGGATAGGGAGCAGTTCTTC. Amino acids: CSSGDREQFF. The chain is built from TRBV29-1 and TRBJ2-1, with a tentative D call TRBD1 (6 bases). The CDR3 covers 10 residues. V gave up 8 bases and J gave up 10 bases, with 12 bases separating them. CDR1 is SQVTM, CDR2 ANQGSEA, per germline.

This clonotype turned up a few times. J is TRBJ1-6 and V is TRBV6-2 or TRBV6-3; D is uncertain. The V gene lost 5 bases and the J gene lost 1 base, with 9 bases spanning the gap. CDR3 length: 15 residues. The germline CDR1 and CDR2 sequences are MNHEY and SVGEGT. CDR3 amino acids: CASSTDGSYNSPLHF. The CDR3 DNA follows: TGTGCCAGCAGTACCGACGGGTCCTATAATTCACCCCTCCACTTT.

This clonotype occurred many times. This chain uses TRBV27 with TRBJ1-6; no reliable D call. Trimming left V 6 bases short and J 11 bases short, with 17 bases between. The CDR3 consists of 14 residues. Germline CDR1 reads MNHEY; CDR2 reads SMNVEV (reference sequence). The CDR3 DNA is TGTGCCAGCAGGCCCCAGCCGTCGCAAACACCCCTCCACTTT. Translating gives CASRPQPSQTPLHF.

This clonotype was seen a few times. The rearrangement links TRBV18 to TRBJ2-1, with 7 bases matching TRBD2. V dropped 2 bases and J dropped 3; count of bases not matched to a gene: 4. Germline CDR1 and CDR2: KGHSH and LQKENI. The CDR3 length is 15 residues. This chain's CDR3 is CASSPMAGDYNEQFF. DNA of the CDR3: TGTGCCAGCTCACCAATGGCGGGAGACTACAATGAGCAGTTCTTC.

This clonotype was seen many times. CDR3 DNA sequence: TGCAGTGCTAGCGGGGGGGCAGTAGGTACAGATACGCAGTATTTT. Translation: CSASGGAVGTDTQYF. The V and J genes are TRBV20-1 and TRBJ2-3, with 8 bases lining up with TRBD2. The CDR3 runs to 15 residues. Germline V gene lookup returns CDR1 DFQATT and CDR2 SNEGSKA (reference sequence). J gave up 3 bases and V 3 bases, and 8 bases lay outside the gene matches.

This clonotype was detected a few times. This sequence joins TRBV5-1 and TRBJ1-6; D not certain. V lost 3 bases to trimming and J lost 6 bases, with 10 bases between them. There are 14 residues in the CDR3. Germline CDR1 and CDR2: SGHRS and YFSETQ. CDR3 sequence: CASSWDAVNSPLHF. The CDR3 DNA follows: TGCGCCAGCAGCTGGGATGCCGTTAATTCACCCCTCCACTTT.

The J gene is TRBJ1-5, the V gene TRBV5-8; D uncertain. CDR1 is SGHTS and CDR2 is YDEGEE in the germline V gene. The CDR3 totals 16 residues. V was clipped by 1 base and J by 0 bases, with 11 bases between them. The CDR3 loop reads CASSLYVHGSNQPQHF. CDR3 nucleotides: TGTGCCAGCAGCTTGTACGTACACGGTAGCAATCAGCCCCAGCATTTT.

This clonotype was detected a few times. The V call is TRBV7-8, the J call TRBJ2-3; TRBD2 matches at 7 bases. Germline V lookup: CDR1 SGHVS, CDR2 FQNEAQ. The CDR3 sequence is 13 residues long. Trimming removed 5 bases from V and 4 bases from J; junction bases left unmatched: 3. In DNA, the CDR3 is TGTGCCAGCAGCCCAACTAGCGCAGATACGCAGTATTTT. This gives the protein CASSPTSADTQYF.

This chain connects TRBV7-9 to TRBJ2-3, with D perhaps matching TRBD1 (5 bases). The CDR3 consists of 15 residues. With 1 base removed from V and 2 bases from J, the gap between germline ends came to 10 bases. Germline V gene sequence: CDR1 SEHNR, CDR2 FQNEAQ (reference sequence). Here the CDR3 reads CASSLGTGITDTQYF. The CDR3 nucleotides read TGTGCCAGCAGCTTAGGAACAGGAATCACAGATACGCAGTATTTT. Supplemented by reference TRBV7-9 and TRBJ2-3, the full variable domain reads DTGVSQNPRHKITKRGQNVTFRCDPISEHNRLYWYRQTLGQGPEFLTYFQNEAQLEKSRLLSDRFSAERPKGSFSTLEIQRTEQGDSAMYLCASSLGTGITDTQYFGPGTRLTVL.

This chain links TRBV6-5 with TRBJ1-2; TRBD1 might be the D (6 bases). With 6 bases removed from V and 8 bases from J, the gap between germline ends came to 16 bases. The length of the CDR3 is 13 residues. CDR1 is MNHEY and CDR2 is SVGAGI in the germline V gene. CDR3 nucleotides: TGTGCCAGCAGACCGACAGGTCTGCTAGGCTACACCTTC. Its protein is CASRPTGLLGYTF.

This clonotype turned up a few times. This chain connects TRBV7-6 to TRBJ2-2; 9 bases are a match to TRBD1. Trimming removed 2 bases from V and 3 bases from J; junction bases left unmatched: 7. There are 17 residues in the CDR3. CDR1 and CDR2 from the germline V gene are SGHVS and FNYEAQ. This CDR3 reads CASSLWDRASYTGELFF. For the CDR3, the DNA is TGTGCCAGCAGCTTATGGGACAGGGCTTCTTACACCGGGGAGCTGTTTTTT.

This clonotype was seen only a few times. In DNA form, the CDR3 reads TGTGCCAGCAGTACCACAGGGACGGGTGAGCAGTTCTTC. This codes for CASSTTGTGEQFF. The chain joins TRBV27 to TRBJ2-1; D possibly corresponds to TRBD1 (6 bases). Trimming pared 5 bases from V and 9 bases from J, leaving 14 bases between. In germline, CDR1 is MNHEY, CDR2 SMNVEV (reference sequence). The CDR3 has 13 residues.

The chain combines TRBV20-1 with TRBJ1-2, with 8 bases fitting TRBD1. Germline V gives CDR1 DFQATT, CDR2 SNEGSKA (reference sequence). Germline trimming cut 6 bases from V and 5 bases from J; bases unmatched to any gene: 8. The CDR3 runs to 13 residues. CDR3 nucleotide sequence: TGCAGTGCCAAACAGGGGGAGTATTATGGCTACACCTTC. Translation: CSAKQGEYYGYTF.

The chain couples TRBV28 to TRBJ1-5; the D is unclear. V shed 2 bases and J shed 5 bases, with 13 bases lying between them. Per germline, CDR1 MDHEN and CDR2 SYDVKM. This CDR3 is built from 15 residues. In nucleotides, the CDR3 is TGTGCCAGCAGTTTAGTGATAACAGCTTATCAGCCCCAGCATTTT. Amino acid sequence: CASSLVITAYQPQHF.

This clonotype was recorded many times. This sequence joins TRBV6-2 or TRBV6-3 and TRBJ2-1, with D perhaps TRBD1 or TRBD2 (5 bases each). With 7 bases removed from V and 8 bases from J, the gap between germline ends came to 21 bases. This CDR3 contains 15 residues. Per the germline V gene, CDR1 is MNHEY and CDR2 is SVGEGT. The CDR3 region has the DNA TGTGCCAGCAAAACATTAGGGACGGGTTTGTATGAGCAGTTCTTC. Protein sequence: CASKTLGTGLYEQFF.

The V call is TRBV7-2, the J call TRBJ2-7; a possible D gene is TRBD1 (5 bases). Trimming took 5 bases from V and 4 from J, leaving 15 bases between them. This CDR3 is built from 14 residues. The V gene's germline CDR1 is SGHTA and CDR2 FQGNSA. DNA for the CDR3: TGTGCCAGCAGCACCGCTCAGGGCTTTTACGAGCAGTACTTC. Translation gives CASSTAQGFYEQYF.

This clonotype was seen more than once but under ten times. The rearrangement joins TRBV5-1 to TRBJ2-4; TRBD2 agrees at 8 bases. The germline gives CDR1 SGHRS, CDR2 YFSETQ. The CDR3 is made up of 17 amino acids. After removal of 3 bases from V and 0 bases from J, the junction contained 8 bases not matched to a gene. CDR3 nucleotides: TGCGCCAGCAGCTCATACCGGGGGGGATTAGCCAAAAACATTCAGTACTTC. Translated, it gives CASSSYRGGLAKNIQYF.

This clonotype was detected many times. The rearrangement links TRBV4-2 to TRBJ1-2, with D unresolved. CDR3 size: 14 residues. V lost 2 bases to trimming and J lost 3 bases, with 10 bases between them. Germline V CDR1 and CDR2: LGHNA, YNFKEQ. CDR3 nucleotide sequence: TGTGCCAGCAGCCAACCAATAACGGACTATGGCTACACCTTC. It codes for CASSQPITDYGYTF.

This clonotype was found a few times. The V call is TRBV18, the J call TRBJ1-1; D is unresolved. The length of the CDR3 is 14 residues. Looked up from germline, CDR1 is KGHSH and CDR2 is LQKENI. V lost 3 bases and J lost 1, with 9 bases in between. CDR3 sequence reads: CASSPSAKNTEAFF. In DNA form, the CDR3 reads TGTGCCAGCTCACCGTCCGCCAAGAACACTGAAGCTTTCTTT.

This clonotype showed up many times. CDR3 sequence reads: CSALLAGGPYNEQFF. The DNA of the CDR3 is TGCAGTGCTCTCTTGGCGGGGGGTCCTTACAATGAGCAGTTCTTC. The V call is TRBV20-1, the J call TRBJ2-1, with 8 bases fitting TRBD2. Per the germline V gene, CDR1 is DFQATT and CDR2 is SNEGSKA (reference sequence). Trimming at V came to 5 bases and at J to 4 bases, leaving 10 bases not matched to a gene. This CDR3 region has 15 residues.

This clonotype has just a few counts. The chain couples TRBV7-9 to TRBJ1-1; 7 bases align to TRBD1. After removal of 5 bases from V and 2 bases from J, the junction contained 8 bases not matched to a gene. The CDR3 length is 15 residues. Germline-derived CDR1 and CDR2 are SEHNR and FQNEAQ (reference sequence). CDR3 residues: CASSRGQASNTEAFF. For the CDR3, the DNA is TGTGCCAGCAGCAGAGGACAGGCGAGTAACACTGAAGCTTTCTTT.

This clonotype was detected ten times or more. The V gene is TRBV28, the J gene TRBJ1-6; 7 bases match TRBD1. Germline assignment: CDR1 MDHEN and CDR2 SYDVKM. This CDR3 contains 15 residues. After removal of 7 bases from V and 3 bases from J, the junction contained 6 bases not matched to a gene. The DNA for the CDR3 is TGTGCCAGCACCCCCGGGGACAGCTATAATTCACCCCTCCACTTT. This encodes CASTPGDSYNSPLHF.

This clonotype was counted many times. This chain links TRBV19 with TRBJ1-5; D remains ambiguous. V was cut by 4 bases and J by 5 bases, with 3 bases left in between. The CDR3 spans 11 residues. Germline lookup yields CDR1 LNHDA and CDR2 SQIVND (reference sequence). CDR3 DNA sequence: TGTGCCAGTAGTACCTATCAGCCCCAGCATTTT. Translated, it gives CASSTYQPQHF.

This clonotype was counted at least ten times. The DNA of the CDR3 is TGTGCCACCAGTGCCCTGGGACTAGCGGAGTACGAGCAGTACTTC. This sequence encodes CATSALGLAEYEQYF. V and J are TRBV24-1 and TRBJ2-7; the match to TRBD2 covers 11 bases. In germline, CDR1 is KGHDR, CDR2 SFDVKD. With 5 bases clipped from V and 4 bases from J, the junction kept 6 bases outside the gene matches. The CDR3 sequence is 15 residues long.

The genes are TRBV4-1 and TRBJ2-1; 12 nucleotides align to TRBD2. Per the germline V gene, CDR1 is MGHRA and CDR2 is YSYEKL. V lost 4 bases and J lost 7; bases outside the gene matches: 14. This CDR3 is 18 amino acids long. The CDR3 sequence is CASSPGLAGGPLWNEQFF. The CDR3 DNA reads TGCGCCAGCAGCCCGGGGCTAGCGGGGGGGCCCCTTTGGAATGAGCAGTTCTTC.

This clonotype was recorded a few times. This chain's CDR3 is CASSSLRQGVRGLIYEQYF. For the CDR3, the DNA is TGTGCCAGCAGCTCTCTCCGGCAGGGGGTTAGAGGATTGATCTACGAGCAGTACTTC. The V call is TRBV11-2, the J call TRBJ2-7, with TRBD1 matching over 7 bases. Per the germline V gene, CDR1 is SGHAT and CDR2 is FQNNGV. The CDR3 consists of 19 residues. The junction had 21 bases not matched to a gene; V was cut back by 4 bases and J by 3 bases. The full variable domain, in which reference TRBV11-2 and TRBJ2-7 provide the parts outside the CDR3, is EAGVAQSPRYKIIEKRQSVAFWCNPISGHATLYWYQQILGQGPKLLIQFQNNGVVDDSQLPKDRFSAERLKGVDSTLKIQPAKLEDSAVYLCASSSLRQGVRGLIYEQYFGPGTRLTVT.

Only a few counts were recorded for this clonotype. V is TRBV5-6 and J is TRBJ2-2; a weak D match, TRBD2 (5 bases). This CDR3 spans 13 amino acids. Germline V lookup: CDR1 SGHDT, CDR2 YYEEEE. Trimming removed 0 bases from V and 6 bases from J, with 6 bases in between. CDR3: CASSLEAAGELFF. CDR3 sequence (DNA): TGTGCCAGCAGCTTGGAAGCGGCCGGGGAGCTGTTTTTT. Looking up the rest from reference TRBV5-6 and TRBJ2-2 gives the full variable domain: DAGVTQSPTHLIKTRGQQVTLRCSPKSGHDTVSWYQQALGQGPQFIFQYYEEEERQRGNFPDRFSGHQFPNYSSELNVNALLLGDSALYLCASSLEAAGELFFGEGSRLTVL.

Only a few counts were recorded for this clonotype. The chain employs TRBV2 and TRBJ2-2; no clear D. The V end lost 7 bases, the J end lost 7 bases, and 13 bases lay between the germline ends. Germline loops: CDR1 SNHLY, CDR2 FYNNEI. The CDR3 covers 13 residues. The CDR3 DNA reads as TGTGCCAGCACCGACCTCATAAGCGGGGAGCTGTTTTTT. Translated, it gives CASTDLISGELFF.

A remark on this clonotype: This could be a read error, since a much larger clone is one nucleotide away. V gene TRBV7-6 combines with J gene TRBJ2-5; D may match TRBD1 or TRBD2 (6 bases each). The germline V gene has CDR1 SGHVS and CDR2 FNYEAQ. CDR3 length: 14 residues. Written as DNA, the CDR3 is TGTGCCAGCAGCTATAGAGGGGGGCGAGAGACCAAGTACTTC. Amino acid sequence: CASSYRGGRETKYF.

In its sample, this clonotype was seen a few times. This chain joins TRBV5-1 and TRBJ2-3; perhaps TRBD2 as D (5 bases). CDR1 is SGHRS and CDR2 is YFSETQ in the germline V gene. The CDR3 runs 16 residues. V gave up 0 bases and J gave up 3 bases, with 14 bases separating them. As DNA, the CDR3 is TGCGCCAGCAGCTTGGCCCCCATAGCGTCGACAGATACGCAGTATTTT. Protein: CASSLAPIASTDTQYF.